Listed here are 27 T cell receptor beta chains from one sample, sequenced in a study of identical twins. TCRdb passed the 5' RACE reads through MiXCR, listing each CDR3 protein once. Among some 900,000 distinct CDR3 sequences listed, about 12% were seen once. Separately, the same data were catalogued under a study of yellow fever vaccine responses in identical twins.

Sequenced material: PBMCs. Source of these receptors: a woman between 18 and 30 years old in good health.

This sequence joins TRBV15 and TRBJ1-1; TRBD1 might be the D (5 bases). The CDR3 loop spans 12 amino acids. The ends were cut back, 4 bases at V and 11 bases at J, with 14 bases in the middle. Germline CDR1 reads LNHNV; CDR2 reads YYDKDF (reference sequence). The CDR3 loop is CATSTRTQKAFF. CDR3 coding DNA: TGTGCCACCAGCACTAGGACACAAAAGGCTTTCTTT.

The chain links TRBV15 to TRBJ2-4, with 8 bases that match TRBD1. CDR3 size: 15 residues. Germline CDR1 is LNHNV and CDR2 is YYDKDF (reference sequence). With V trimmed by 0 bases and J by 9 bases, 7 bases remained unmatched. The DNA for the CDR3 is TGTGCCACCAGCAGAGATCCCCTACAGGGGGGCATTCAGTACTTC. Residues: CATSRDPLQGGIQYF.

V gene TRBV28 combines with J gene TRBJ1-3; weak D call: TRBD1 (6 bases). The CDR3 is 15 amino acids. Germline V gives CDR1 MDHEN, CDR2 SYDVKM. V dropped 6 bases and J dropped 0 bases, with 12 bases sitting between them. CDR3 residues: CASSLGQHSGNTIYF. In DNA, the CDR3 is TGTGCCAGCAGCCTCGGACAGCACTCTGGAAACACCATATATTTT. Complete variable domain (other parts from reference TRBV28 and TRBJ1-3): DVKVTQSSRYLVKRTGEKVFLECVQDMDHENMFWYRQDPGLGLRLIYFSYDVKMKEKGDIPEGYSVSREKKERFSLILESASTNQTSMYLCASSLGQHSGNTIYFGEGSWLTVV.

The chain is built from TRBV5-5 and TRBJ1-5, with D perhaps TRBD1 (5 bases). CDR1 and CDR2 (germline): SGHKS, YYEKEE (reference sequence). The germline V and J ends were trimmed by 0 bases and 4 bases, with 11 bases remaining between them. The CDR3 contains 15 residues. For the CDR3, the DNA is TGTGCCAGCAGCTTGGTTGGGGCCCTAAATCAGCCCCAGCATTTT. Its protein product is CASSLVGALNQPQHF.

The J gene is TRBJ2-1, the V gene TRBV20-1; 14 bases map to TRBD2. Trimming at V came to 5 bases and at J to 7 bases, leaving 10 bases not matched to a gene. The CDR3 contains 16 residues. In germline, CDR1 is DFQATT, CDR2 SNEGSKA (reference sequence). The CDR3 reads CSAPSPGTSGSNEQFF. CDR3 nucleotide sequence: TGCAGTGCTCCATCACCCGGGACTAGCGGGAGTAATGAGCAGTTCTTC.

Only a few counts were recorded for this clonotype. The chain has TRBV6-5 and TRBJ1-3, with no clear D. The CDR3 has 12 amino acids. V was pared by 7 bases and J by 0 bases, with 4 bases between. Germline CDR1 MNHEY, CDR2 SVGAGI. The CDR3 region has the DNA TGTGCCAGCACCAGCTCTGGAAACACCATATATTTT. Residues: CASTSSGNTIYF.

This clonotype has at least ten counts. The chain carries TRBV3-1 and TRBJ2-5; perhaps TRBD2 as D (6 bases). Trimming left V 0 bases short and J 1 base short, with 15 bases between. This CDR3 has 17 amino acids. Germline loops: CDR1 LGHDT, CDR2 YNNKEL (reference sequence). In DNA, the CDR3 is TGTGCCAGCAGCCAAGAGTTACTGGGGGGTGCCCAAGAGACCCAGTACTTC. It encodes CASSQELLGGAQETQYF.

V is TRBV20-1 and J is TRBJ2-1, with D possibly called TRBD1 or TRBD2 (5 bases each). The CDR3 sequence is 16 residues long. V was clipped by 3 bases and J by 6 bases, with 21 bases between them. The V gene's germline CDR1 is DFQATT and CDR2 SNEGSKA (reference sequence). CDR3 in amino acids: CSASGDGGGAFNEQFF. The DNA for the CDR3 is TGCAGTGCTAGCGGGGACGGTGGCGGAGCTTTCAATGAGCAGTTCTTC.

There are many counts of this clonotype. The V gene is TRBV7-6, the J gene TRBJ1-1, with a weak D call TRBD1 (5 bases). CDR3 length equals 13 residues. Trimming took off 1 base at V and 5 bases at J, with 8 bases between the two ends. Germline CDR1 reads SGHVS; CDR2 reads FNYEAQ. The CDR3 protein is CASSLGGQTEAFF. The DNA of the CDR3 is TGTGCCAGCAGCTTAGGTGGACAAACTGAAGCTTTCTTT.

The sample holds many counts of this clonotype. This sequence joins TRBV24-1 and TRBJ1-5; D ambiguous. The CDR3 is made up of 14 amino acids. V lost 5 bases to trimming and J lost 3 bases, with 10 bases between them. From germline, CDR1 is KGHDR and CDR2 SFDVKD. DNA of the CDR3: TGTGCCACCAGTGGTAGCTCTATCAATCAGCCCCAGCATTTT. The encoded protein is CATSGSSINQPQHF.

This clonotype was counted a few times. The chain links TRBV6-1 to TRBJ2-5; D not certain. Looked up from germline, CDR1 is MNHNS and CDR2 is SASEGT. Between the trimmed V and J ends, which lost 6 bases and 4 bases, there was a span of 12 bases. This CDR3 comprises 13 residues. The CDR3 reads CASSLDSGETQYF. The DNA for the CDR3 is TGTGCCAGCAGCCTCGACTCCGGAGAGACCCAGTACTTC.

This chain connects TRBV20-1 to TRBJ2-7; possible D gene TRBD1, 6 bases. CDR3 length: 14 residues. Deletions cut 6 bases from V and 7 bases from J, with 22 bases between. Looked up from germline, CDR1 is DFQATT and CDR2 is SNEGSKA (reference sequence). The DNA for the CDR3 is TGCAGTGCAACCGGGACACACTCTCTGGGGGAGCAGTACGTC. Residues: CSATGTHSLGEQYV.

The CDR3 is CASSLWEGMNTEAFF. The DNA for the CDR3 is TGTGCCAGCAGCTTATGGGAGGGCATGAACACTGAAGCTTTCTTT. The rearrangement joins TRBV5-8 to TRBJ1-1, with D unclear. This CDR3 region has 15 residues. Germline CDR1 SGHTS, CDR2 YDEGEE. Trimming took off 2 bases at V and 0 bases at J, with 11 bases between the two ends.

In this sample, this clonotype turned up a few times. The CDR3 region is CSAPLAGKDTQYF. CDR3 sequence (DNA): TGCAGTGCTCCTCTCGCGGGAAAAGATACGCAGTATTTT. The rearrangement uses TRBV20-1 and TRBJ2-3; D is perhaps TRBD2 (6 bases). Trimming left V 5 bases short and J 5 bases short, with 14 bases between. The CDR3 runs 13 residues. From germline, CDR1 is DFQATT and CDR2 SNEGSKA (reference sequence).

The sample holds a few counts of this clonotype. J is TRBJ2-2 and V is TRBV20-1; TRBD2 is a possible D gene (7 bases). The V end lost 0 bases, the J end lost 0 bases, and 14 bases lay between the germline ends. This CDR3 spans 17 amino acids. CDR1 and CDR2 (germline): DFQATT, SNEGSKA (reference sequence). The CDR3 loop reads CSARDSRGPSNTGELFF. CDR3 coding DNA: TGCAGTGCTAGAGATTCGCGGGGGCCCTCGAACACCGGGGAGCTGTTTTTT.

This clonotype showed up just a few times. The chain joins TRBV11-2 to TRBJ2-7, with 10 bases lining up with TRBD2. There are 16 residues in the CDR3. V gave up 1 base and J gave up 2 bases; unmatched junction bases: 5. The germline gives CDR1 SGHAT, CDR2 FQNNGV. The chain's CDR3 is CASSLGGAGGAYEQYF. CDR3 bases: TGTGCCAGCAGCTTAGGGGGAGCGGGAGGGGCCTACGAGCAGTACTTC.

The V call is TRBV5-1, the J call TRBJ1-4; 10 bases are shared with TRBD1. V lost 4 bases and J lost 4; bases outside the gene matches: 4. CDR1 SGHRS and CDR2 YFSETQ come from the germline V gene. The CDR3 sequence is 15 residues long. CDR3 DNA sequence: TGCGCCAGCAGCCTCAGGACAGGGGGTAATGAAAAACTGTTTTTT. Encoded protein: CASSLRTGGNEKLFF.

This clonotype has more than one count but fewer than ten. V usage is TRBV10-3 and J usage is TRBJ2-7; possibly TRBD1 or TRBD2 for D (6 bases each). The V gene's germline CDR1 is ENHRY and CDR2 SYGVKD. The CDR3 extends over 13 amino acids. With 10 bases removed from V and 5 bases from J, the gap between germline ends came to 18 bases. DNA for the CDR3: TGTGCCACCCGGTCCGGGGGCGGGAACGAGCAGTACGTC. This encodes CATRSGGGNEQYV.

This clonotype was detected a few times. This sequence joins TRBV18 and TRBJ1-5; a weak D match, TRBD1 (5 bases). The V and J ends lost 3 bases and 0 bases respectively, with 15 bases between them. This CDR3 region has 17 residues. CDR1 KGHSH and CDR2 LQKENI come from the germline V gene. The chain's CDR3 is CASSPRDGPYSNQPQHF. CDR3 sequence (DNA): TGTGCCAGCTCACCGCGGGACGGTCCGTATAGCAATCAGCCCCAGCATTTT.

Regarding this clonotype: At one end, the junction sequence differs from germline, possibly due to a read error. The chain combines TRBV6-1 with TRBJ1-5, with 11 bases fitting TRBD1. The germline V gene has CDR1 MNHNS and CDR2 SASEGT. The CDR3 is made up of 15 amino acids. The CDR3, as DNA: TGTGCCAGCAGAGAAGATGGGACAGGGGGTCAGCCCCAGCATTTT. This gives the protein CASREDGTGGQPQHF.

V is TRBV5-1 and J is TRBJ2-6, with D perhaps TRBD1 or TRBD2 (5 bases each). Trimming stripped 2 bases from V and 0 bases from J, with 12 bases between. There are 17 residues in the CDR3. The germline V gene encodes CDR1 SGHRS and CDR2 YFSETQ. CDR3 nucleotide sequence: TGCGCCAGCAGCTTTCTTGGGGACCCCTCTGGGGCCAACGTCCTGACTTTC. The encoded protein is CASSFLGDPSGANVLTF. The full variable domain, in which reference TRBV5-1 and TRBJ2-6 provide the parts outside the CDR3, is KAGVTQTPRYLIKTRGQQVTLSCSPISGHRSVSWYQQTPGQGLQFLFEYFSETQRNKGNFPGRFSGRQFSNSRSEMNVSTLELGDSALYLCASSFLGDPSGANVLTFGAGSRLTVL.

The sample holds one count of this clonotype. The chain uses TRBV10-3 and TRBJ1-2; TRBD1 matches 10 bases. From germline, CDR1 is ENHRY and CDR2 SYGVKD. V lost 11 bases, J lost 4 bases, and 4 bases stayed unmatched. This CDR3 has 12 residues. CDR3 sequence (DNA): TGTGCCGCGGGGGACAGGGGCTATGGCTACACCTTC. Its translation is CAAGDRGYGYTF.

This chain joins TRBV29-1 and TRBJ2-5; possibly TRBD2 for D (6 bases). This CDR3 spans 16 amino acids. CDR1 and CDR2 (germline): SQVTM, ANQGSEA. With 0 bases removed from V and 3 bases from J, the gap between germline ends came to 17 bases. CDR3 in DNA: TGCAGCGTTGAAGATTTAGGAACTAGCCCGAAAGAGACCCAGTACTTC. As protein: CSVEDLGTSPKETQYF.

There are many counts of this clonotype. The rearrangement joins TRBV14 to TRBJ1-2; no definite D call. Germline V gene lookup returns CDR1 SGHDN and CDR2 FVKESK. CDR3 size: 17 residues. V was trimmed by 0 bases and J by 2 bases, leaving 16 bases between them. As DNA, the CDR3 is TGTGCCAGCAGCCAAGATGACCTGGCAGCGGACAACTATGGCTACACCTTC. Amino acids: CASSQDDLAADNYGYTF.

V gene TRBV20-1 combines with J gene TRBJ2-7, with TRBD2 matching 8 bases. V lost 0 bases and J lost 0; bases outside the gene matches: 7. This CDR3 comprises 16 residues. CDR1 DFQATT and CDR2 SNEGSKA come from the germline V gene (reference sequence). The CDR3 DNA follows: TGCAGTGCTAGAGAATGGAGCGGGAGTCGCTCCTACGAGCAGTACTTC. Translation gives CSAREWSGSRSYEQYF.

This clonotype was observed many times. The V and J genes are TRBV12-3 or TRBV12-4 and TRBJ2-1, with 14 bases matching TRBD2. CDR3 size: 16 residues. The junction had 7 bases not matched to a gene; V was cut back by 5 bases and J by 7 bases. The CDR3 loop is CASSAPGTSGRNEQFF. CDR3 bases: TGTGCCAGCAGTGCCCCGGGGACTAGCGGGAGAAATGAGCAGTTCTTC.

This clonotype was detected only a few times. The genes are TRBV24-1 and TRBJ2-7, with unresolved D. V gave up 5 bases and J gave up 2 bases, with 24 bases separating them. Germline V gives CDR1 KGHDR, CDR2 SFDVKD. This CDR3 comprises 18 residues. CDR3 sequence: CATSAESFRDTLPYEQYV. The CDR3 DNA sequence: TGTGCCACCAGTGCTGAGTCTTTCAGAGACACTCTCCCCTACGAGCAGTACGTC.